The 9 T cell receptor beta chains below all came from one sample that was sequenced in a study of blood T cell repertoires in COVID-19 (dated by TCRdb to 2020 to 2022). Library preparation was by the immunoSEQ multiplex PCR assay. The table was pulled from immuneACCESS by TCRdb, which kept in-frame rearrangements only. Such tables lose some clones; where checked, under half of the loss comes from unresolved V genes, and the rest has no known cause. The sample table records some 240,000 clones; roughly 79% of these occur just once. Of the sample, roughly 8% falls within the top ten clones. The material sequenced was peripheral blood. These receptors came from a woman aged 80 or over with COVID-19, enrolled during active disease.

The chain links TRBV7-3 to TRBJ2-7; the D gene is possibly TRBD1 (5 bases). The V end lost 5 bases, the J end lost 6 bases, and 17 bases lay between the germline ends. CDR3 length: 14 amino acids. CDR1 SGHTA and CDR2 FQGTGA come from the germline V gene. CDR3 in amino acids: CASSLKAGKAEQYF. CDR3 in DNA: TGTGCCAGCAGCCTAAAGGCAGGGAAGGCCGAGCAGTACTTC. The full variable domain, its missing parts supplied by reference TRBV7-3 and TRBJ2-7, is GAGVSQTPSNKVTEKGKYVELRCDPISGHTALYWYRQSLGQGPEFLIYFQGTGAADDSGLPNDRFFAVRPEGSVSTLKIQRTERGDSAVYLCASSLKAGKAEQYFGPGTRLTVT.

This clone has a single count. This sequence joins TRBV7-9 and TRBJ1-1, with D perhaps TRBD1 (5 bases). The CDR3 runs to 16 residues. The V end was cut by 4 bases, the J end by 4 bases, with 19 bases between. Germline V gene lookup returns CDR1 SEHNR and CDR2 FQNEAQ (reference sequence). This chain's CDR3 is CASSSSAAWGGTEAFF. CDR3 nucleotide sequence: TGTGCCAGCAGCTCCTCCGCGGCGTGGGGGGGCACTGAAGCTTTCTTT.

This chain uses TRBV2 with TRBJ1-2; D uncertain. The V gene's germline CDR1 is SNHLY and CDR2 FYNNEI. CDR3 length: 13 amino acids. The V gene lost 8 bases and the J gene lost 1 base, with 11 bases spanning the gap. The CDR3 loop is CASPGPNNYGYTF. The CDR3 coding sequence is TGTGCCAGCCCTGGCCCCAATAACTATGGCTACACCTTC.

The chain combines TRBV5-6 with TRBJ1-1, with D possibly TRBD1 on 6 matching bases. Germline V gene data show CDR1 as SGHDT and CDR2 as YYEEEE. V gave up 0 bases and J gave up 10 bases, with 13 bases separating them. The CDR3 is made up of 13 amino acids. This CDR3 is CASSLGGGALAFF. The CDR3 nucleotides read TGTGCCAGCAGCTTGGGAGGGGGGGCGCTAGCTTTCTTT.

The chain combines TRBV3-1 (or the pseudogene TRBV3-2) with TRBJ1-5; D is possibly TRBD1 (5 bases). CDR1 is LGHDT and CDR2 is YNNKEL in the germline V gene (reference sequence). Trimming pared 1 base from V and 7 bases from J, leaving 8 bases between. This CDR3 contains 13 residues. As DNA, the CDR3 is TGTGCCAGCAGCCAAGGGACACCCCAGCCCCAGCATTTT. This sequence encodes CASSQGTPQPQHF.

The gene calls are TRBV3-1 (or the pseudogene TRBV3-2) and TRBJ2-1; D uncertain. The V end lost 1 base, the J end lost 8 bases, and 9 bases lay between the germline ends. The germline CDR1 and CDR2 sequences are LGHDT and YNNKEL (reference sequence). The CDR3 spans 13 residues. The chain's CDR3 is CASSQVRCDEQFF. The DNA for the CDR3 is TGTGCCAGCAGCCAAGTGCGGTGCGATGAGCAGTTCTTC.

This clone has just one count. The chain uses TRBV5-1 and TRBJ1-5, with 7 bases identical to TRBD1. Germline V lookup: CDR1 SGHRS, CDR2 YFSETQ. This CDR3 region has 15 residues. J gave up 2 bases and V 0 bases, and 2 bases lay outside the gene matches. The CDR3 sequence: CASSLAGTGNQPQHF. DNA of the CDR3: TGCGCCAGCAGCTTGGCCGGGACAGGCAATCAGCCCCAGCATTTT.

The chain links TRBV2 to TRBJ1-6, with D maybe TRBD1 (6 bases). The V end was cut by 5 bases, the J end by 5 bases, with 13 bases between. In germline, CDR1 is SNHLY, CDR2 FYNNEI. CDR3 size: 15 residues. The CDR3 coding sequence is TGTGCCAGCAGTTGGGACACCGTCGATAATTCACCCCTCCACTTT. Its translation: CASSWDTVDNSPLHF.

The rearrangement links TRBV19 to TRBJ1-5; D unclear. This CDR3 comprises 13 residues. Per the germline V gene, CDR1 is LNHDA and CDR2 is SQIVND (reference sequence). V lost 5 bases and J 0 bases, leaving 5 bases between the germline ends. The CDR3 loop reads CASSGSSNQPQHF. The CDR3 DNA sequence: TGTGCCAGTAGTGGGAGTAGCAATCAGCCCCAGCATTTT.